Here is one T cell receptor beta chain with its context. Its antigen remains unknown. The source of the sample is a study of cytomegalovirus exposure and HLA in healthy donors. Points from the study as a whole: Reports credit the classifier with highly specific, highly sensitive diagnosis of cytomegalovirus status. Relative to equally common others, HLA-associated TCR beta chains showed greater clonal expansion in a later analysis. Presence/absence analyses treated sequencing depth as roughly uniform across donors. Later analysis showed most CMV-associated TCR beta chains appearing HLA-restricted.

The V end lost 4 bases, the J end lost 9 bases, and 22 bases lay between the germline ends. The germline V gene encodes CDR1 SEHNR and CDR2 FQNEAQ (reference sequence). The CDR3 is 16 amino acids. Researchers ran the PCR with 60 Vbeta and 13 Jbeta primers. TCRdb keeps only in-frame clones here, not all; method: immunoSEQ multiplex PCR. The data contain about 140,000 clones, approximately 84% of them singletons. The genes are TRBV7-9 and TRBJ2-1; maybe TRBD1 (5 bases). The sample consisted of PBMCs. This clonotype was sampled from a woman in her thirties or forties in good health and CMV-seronegative. The CDR3 protein is CASSSLVLDGAIEQFF. Here the CDR3 DNA reads TGTGCCAGCAGCTCCCTCGTGTTGGATGGGGCAATTGAGCAGTTCTTC.